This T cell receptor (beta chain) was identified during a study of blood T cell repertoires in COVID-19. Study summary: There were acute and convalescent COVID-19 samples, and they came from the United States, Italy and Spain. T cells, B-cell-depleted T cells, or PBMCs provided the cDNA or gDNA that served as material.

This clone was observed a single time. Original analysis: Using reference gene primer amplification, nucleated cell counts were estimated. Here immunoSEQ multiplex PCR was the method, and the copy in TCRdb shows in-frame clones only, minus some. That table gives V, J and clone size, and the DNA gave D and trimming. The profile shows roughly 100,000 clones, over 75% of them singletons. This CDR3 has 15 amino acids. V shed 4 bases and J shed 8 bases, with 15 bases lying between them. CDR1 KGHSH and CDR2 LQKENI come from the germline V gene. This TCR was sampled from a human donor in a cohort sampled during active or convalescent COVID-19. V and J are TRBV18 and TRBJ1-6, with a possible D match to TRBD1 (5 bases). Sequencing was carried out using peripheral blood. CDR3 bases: TGTGCCAGCTCACTTGGGGGGGTTGGCGATTCACCCCTCCACTTT. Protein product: CASSLGGVGDSPLHF.